The source of this TCR beta chain is a study of cytomegalovirus exposure and HLA in healthy donors. Across the whole study: An early data release held 75 million to 100 million unique TCRs from HLA-typed donors.

Germline V CDR1 and CDR2: SGHAT, FQNNGV. With 2 bases removed from V and 5 bases from J, the gap between germline ends came to 18 bases. This CDR3 has 16 amino acids. Researchers ran the PCR with 60 Vbeta and 13 Jbeta primers. Data came from immunoSEQ multiplex PCR; TCRdb stores just in-frame clones and leaves some out. Among 250,000 or so clones listed, 75% to 85% were seen once. The receptor was isolated from a woman aged 55-70 years in good health and CMV-seropositive. V usage is TRBV11-2 and J usage is TRBJ1-1, with D perhaps matching TRBD1 (6 bases). Sequenced sample: PBMCs. The CDR3 coding sequence is TGTGCCAGCAGCTTACTCCGTCGGACAGAAGGAACTGAAGCTTTCTTT. Translation: CASSLLRRTEGTEAFF.